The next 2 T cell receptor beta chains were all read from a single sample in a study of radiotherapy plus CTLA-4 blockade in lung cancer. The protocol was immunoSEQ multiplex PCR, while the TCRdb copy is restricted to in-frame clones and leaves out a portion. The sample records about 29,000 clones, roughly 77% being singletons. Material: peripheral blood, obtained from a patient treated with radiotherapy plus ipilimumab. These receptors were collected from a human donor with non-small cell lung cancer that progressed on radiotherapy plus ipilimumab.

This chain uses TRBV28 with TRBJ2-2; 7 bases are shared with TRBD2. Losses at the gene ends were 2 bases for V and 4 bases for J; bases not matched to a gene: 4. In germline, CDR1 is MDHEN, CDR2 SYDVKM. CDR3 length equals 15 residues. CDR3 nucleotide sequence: TGTGCCAGCAGTTTAAGTTTAGCGGGCACCGGGGAGCTGTTTTTT. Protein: CASSLSLAGTGELFF.

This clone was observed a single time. The CDR3 DNA follows: TGCGCCAGCAGCGTACAACAGGGGGCCTACGAGCAGTACTTC. This gives the protein CASSVQQGAYEQYF. The chain recombines TRBV5-1 with TRBJ2-7, with 8 bases that match TRBD1. The CDR3 has 14 residues. Losses at the gene ends were 4 bases for V and 2 bases for J; bases not matched to a gene: 5. Germline CDR1 and CDR2: SGHRS and YFSETQ.